This is a list of T cell receptor beta chains from one sample in a study of CD8 T cells in Susac syndrome. TCRdb redid the calling of the immunoSEQ multiplex PCR reads with MiXCR, one entry per CDR3 protein. Among approximately 90,000 distinct CDR3 sequences listed, about 93% were seen once. The material sequenced was CD8+ T cells from PBMCs. The source of these receptors is a human donor in good health. The CDR3 runs from the conserved cysteine through the conserved F or W. The D gene is left open where the match is weak. The size of a clone is reported for some rows only, either as once, few or many, or as a class for expanded clones.

TRBJ2-1 | - | TRBD1 | TRBV12-3/TRBV12-4 | TGTGCCAGCAGCCTTGGGACAGGGGGTCACAATGAGCAGTTCTTC | CASSLGTGGHNEQFF
TRBJ2-1 | - | TRBD1 | TRBV2 | TGTGCCAGCTCCGCGGGTAAGGGACAGGGTTACAATGAGCAGTTCTTC | CASSAGKGQGYNEQFF
TRBJ1-1 | - | TRBD1 | TRBV5-1 | TGCGCCAGCGGACAGGGGAACACTGAAGCTTTCTTT | CASGQGNTEAFF
TRBJ2-7 | - | TRBD1 | TRBV6-1 | TGTGCCAGCAGTGAAGGGGGACAGGCCTACGAGCAGTACTTC | CASSEGGQAYEQYF
TRBJ2-3 | - | - | TRBV7-9 | TGTGCCAGCAGCTCCGATCCGGATACGCAGTATTTT | CASSSDPDTQYF
TRBJ2-2 | - | - | TRBV13 | TGTGCCAGCAGCTCGGGGACCTCCACCGGGGAGCTGTTTTTT | CASSSGTSTGELFF
TRBJ1-6 | - | - | TRBV27 | TGTGCCAGCAGTTTAGGGGGGGGCTCCTATAATTCACCCCTCCACTTT | CASSLGGGSYNSPLHF
TRBJ1-1 | - | - | TRBV2 | TGTGCCAGCAGTGAGGTCAGAACTGAAGCTTTCTTT | CASSEVRTEAFF
TRBJ1-1 | once | TRBD1 | TRBV4-1 | TGCGCCAGCAGCAAAAATGACAGGGACCCTGAAGCTTTCTTT | CASSKNDRDPEAFF
TRBJ2-4 | - | - | TRBV13 | TGTGCCAGCAGCCATGACCGTGGGGGAGCCAAAAACATTCAGTACTTC | CASSHDRGGAKNIQYF
TRBJ2-1 | - | TRBD1 | TRBV18 | TGTGCCAGCTCACCAGCCGGGACAGGGGCATACAATGAGCAGTTCTTC | CASSPAGTGAYNEQFF